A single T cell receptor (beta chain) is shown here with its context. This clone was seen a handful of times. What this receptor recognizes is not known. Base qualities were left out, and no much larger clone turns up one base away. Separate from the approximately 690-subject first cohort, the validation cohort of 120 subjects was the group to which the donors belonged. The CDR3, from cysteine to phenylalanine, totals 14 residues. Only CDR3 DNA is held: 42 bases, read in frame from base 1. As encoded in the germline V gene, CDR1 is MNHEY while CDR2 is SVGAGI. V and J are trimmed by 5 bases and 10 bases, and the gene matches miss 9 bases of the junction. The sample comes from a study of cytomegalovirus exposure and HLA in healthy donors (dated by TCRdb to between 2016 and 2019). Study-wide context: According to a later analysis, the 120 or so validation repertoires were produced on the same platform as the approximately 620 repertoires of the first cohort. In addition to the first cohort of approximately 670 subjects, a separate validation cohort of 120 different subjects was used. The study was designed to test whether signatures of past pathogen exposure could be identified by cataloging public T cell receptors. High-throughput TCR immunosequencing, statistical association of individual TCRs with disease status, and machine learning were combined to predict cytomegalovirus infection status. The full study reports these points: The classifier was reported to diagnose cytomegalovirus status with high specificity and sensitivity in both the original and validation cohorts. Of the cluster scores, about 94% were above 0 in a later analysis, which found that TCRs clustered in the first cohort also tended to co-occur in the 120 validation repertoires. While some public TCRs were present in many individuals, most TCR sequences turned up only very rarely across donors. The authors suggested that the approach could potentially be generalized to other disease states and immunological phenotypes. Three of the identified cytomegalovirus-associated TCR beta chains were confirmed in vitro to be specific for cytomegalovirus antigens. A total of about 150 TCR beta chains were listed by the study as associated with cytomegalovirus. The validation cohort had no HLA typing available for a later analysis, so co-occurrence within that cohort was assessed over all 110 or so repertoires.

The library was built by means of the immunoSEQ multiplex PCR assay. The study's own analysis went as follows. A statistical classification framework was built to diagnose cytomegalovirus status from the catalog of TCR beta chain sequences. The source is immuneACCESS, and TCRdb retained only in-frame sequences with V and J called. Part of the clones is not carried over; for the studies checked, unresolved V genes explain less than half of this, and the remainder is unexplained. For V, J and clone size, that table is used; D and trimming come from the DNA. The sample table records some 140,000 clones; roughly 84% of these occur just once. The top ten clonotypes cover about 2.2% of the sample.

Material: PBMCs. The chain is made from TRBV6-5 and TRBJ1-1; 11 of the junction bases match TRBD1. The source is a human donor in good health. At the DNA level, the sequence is TGTGCCAGCAGTCGTTCGGACAGGGGGCGTATAGCTTTCTTT. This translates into CASSRSDRGRIAFF.